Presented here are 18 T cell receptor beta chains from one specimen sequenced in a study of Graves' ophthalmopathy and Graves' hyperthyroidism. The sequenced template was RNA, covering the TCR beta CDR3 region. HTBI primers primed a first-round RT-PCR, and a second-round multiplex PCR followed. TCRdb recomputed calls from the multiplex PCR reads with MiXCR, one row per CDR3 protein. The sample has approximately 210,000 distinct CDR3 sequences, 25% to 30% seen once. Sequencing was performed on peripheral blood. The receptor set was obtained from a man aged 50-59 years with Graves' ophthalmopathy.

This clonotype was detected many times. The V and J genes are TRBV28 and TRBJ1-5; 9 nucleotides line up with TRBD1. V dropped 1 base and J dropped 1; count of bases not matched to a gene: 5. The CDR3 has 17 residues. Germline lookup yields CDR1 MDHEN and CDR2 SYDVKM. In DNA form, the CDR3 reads TGTGCCAGCAGTTTATTGGGGGGACAGGGAAGCAATCAGCCCCAGCATTTT. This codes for CASSLLGGQGSNQPQHF.

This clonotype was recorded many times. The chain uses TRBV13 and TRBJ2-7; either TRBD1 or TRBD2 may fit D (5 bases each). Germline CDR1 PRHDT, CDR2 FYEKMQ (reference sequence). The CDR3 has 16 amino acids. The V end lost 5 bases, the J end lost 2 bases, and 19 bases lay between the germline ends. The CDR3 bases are TGTGCCAGCAGCCGATCGGACCGGGGCGGTACCTACGAGCAGTACTTC. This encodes CASSRSDRGGTYEQYF.

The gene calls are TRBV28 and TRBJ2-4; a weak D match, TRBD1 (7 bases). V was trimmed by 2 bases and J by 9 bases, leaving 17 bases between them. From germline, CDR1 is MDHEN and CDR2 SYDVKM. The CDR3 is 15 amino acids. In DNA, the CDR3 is TGTGCCAGCAGTTTAGGCGGGACGGCAGGGGGCATTCAGTACTTC. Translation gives CASSLGGTAGGIQYF.

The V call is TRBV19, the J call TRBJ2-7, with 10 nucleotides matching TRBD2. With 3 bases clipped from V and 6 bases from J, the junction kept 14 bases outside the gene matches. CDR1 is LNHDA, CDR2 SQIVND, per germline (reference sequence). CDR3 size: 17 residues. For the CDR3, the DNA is TGTGCCAGTAGTATCCGCCCTAGCGGGAGTAGTTCGGGCGAGCAGTACTTC. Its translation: CASSIRPSGSSSGEQYF. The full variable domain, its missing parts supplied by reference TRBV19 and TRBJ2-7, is DGGITQSPKYLFRKEGQNVTLSCEQNLNHDAMYWYRQDPGQGLRLIYYSQIVNDFQKGDIAEGYSVSREKKESFPLTVTSAQKNPTAFYLCASSIRPSGSSSGEQYFGPGTRLTVT.

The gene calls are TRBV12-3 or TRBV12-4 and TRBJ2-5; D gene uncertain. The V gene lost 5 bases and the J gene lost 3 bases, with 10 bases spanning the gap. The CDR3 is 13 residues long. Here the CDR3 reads CASSADLKETQYF. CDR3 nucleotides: TGTGCCAGCAGTGCGGACCTTAAAGAGACCCAGTACTTC.

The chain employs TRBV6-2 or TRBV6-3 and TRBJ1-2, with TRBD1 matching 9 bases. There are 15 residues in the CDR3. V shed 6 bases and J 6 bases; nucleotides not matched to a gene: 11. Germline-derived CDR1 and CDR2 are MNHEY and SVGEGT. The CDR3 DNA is TGTGCCAGCAGCCGCTGGGACAGGGCGAGGAATGGCTACACCTTC. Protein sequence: CASSRWDRARNGYTF.

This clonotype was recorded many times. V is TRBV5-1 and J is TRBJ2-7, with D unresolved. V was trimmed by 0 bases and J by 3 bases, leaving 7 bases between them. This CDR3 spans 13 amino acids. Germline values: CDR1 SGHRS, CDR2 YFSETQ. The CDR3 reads CASSLDWGYEQYF. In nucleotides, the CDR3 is TGCGCCAGCAGCTTGGATTGGGGCTACGAGCAGTACTTC.

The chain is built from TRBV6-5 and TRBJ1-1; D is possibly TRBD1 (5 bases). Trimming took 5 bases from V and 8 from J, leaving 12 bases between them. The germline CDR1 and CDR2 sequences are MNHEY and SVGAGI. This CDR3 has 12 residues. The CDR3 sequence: CASSHPGLEAFF. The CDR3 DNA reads TGTGCCAGCAGTCACCCGGGACTGGAAGCTTTCTTT.

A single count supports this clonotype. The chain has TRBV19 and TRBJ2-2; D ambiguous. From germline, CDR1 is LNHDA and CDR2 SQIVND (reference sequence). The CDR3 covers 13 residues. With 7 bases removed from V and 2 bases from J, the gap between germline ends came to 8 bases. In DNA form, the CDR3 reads TGTGCCAGTACCTATCCCAACACCGGGGAGCTGTTTTTT. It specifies CASTYPNTGELFF.

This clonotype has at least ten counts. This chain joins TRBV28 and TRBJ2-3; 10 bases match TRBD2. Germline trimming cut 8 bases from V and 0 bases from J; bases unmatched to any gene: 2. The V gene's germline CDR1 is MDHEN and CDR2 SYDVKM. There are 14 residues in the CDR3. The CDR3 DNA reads TGTGCCAGCCTAGCGGGAGCTAGCACAGATACGCAGTATTTT. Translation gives CASLAGASTDTQYF.

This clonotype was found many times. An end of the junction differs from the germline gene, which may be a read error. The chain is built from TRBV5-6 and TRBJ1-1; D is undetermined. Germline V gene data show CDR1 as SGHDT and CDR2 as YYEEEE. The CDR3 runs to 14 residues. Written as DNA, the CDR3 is TGTGCCAGCAGCTTTAGACGGTTGAACACTGAAGCTCTCTTT. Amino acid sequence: CASSFRRLNTEALF.

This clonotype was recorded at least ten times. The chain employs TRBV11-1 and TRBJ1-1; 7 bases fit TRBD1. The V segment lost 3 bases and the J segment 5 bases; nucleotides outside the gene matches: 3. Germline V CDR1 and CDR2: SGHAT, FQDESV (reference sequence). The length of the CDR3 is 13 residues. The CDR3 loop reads CASSLAGQTEAFF. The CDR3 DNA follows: TGTGCCAGCAGCTTGGCGGGACAGACTGAAGCTTTCTTT.

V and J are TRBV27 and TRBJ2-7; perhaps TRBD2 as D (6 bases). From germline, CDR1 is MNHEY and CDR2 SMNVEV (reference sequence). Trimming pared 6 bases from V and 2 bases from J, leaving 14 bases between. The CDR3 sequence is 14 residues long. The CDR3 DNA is TGTGCCAGCAGCCTCAGGGACTTCCCCTACGAGCAGTACTTC. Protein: CASSLRDFPYEQYF.

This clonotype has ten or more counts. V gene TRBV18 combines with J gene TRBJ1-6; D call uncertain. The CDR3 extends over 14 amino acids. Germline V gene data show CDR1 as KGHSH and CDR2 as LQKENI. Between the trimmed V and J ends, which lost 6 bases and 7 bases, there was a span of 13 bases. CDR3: CASSPDPRNSPLHF. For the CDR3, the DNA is TGTGCCAGCTCCCCCGACCCTCGGAATTCACCCCTCCACTTT.

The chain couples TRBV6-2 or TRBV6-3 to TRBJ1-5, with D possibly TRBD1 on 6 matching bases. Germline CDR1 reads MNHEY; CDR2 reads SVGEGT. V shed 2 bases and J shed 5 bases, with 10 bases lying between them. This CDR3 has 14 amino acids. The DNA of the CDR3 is TGTGCCAGCAGTTACCTCGGGGGGCATCAGCCCCAGCATTTT. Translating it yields CASSYLGGHQPQHF.

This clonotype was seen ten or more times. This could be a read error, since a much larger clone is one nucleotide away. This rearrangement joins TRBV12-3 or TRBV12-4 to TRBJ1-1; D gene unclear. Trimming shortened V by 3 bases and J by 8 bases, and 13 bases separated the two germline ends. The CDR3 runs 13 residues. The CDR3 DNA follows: TGTGCCAGCAGTTTGCCACACGGCTCCGAAGCTTTCTTT. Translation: CASSLPHGSEAFF.

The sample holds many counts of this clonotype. DNA of the CDR3: TGTGCCAGCAGCCAGGGTGGTCCGGGGACCCAGTACTTC. Its protein product is CASSQGGPGTQYF. The rearrangement uses TRBV6-1 and TRBJ2-5; possible D gene TRBD1, 5 bases. The CDR3 totals 13 residues. V lost 6 bases and J lost 7, with 15 bases in between. Germline V lookup: CDR1 MNHNS, CDR2 SASEGT.

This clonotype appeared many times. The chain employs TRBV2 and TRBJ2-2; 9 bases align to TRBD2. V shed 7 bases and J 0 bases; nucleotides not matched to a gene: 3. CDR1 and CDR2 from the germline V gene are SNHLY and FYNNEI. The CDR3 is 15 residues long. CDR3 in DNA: TGTGCCAGCAATATAGCGGGAGCGAACACCGGGGAGCTGTTTTTT. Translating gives CASNIAGANTGELFF.